This passage covers 3 T cell receptor beta chains from one sample sequenced in a study of shared clonotypes between healthy human individuals. Assay: immunoSEQ multiplex PCR; the TCRdb copy retains only in-frame clones and omits some. The repertoire holds about 1.1 million clones, 70% to 80% seen once, with more than 0.85% in the top ten. Material for sequencing was memory CD4+ T cells from PBMCs. Regarding subset: CD45RA-negative fraction. The receptors originated from a man aged 18 to 29 in good health. Some clones in this sample may be carry-over from other donors' samples.

The J gene is TRBJ1-2, the V gene TRBV5-1, with a tentative D call TRBD1 (5 bases). V was pared by 7 bases and J by 3 bases, with 19 bases between. The germline V gene encodes CDR1 SGHRS and CDR2 YFSETQ. CDR3 length: 15 residues. The chain's CDR3 is CASRKVGQPDYGYTF. The DNA for the CDR3 is TGCGCCAGCCGAAAAGTGGGGCAGCCGGACTATGGCTACACCTTC.

The J gene is TRBJ2-1, the V gene TRBV7-2, with unresolved D. Trimming shortened V by 5 bases and J by 4 bases, and 15 bases separated the two germline ends. This CDR3 region has 15 residues. Germline V gene lookup returns CDR1 SGHTA and CDR2 FQGNSA. The CDR3 DNA reads as TGTGCCAGCAGCCCGGACCACGGAATTTACAATGAGCAGTTCTTC. Its protein product is CASSPDHGIYNEQFF.

The genes are TRBV7-9 and TRBJ2-7, with D tentatively TRBD1 (5 bases). Germline V gene data show CDR1 as SEHNR and CDR2 as FQNEAQ (reference sequence). This CDR3 has 12 residues. Trimming removed 5 bases at V and 5 bases at J, with 10 bases between. As DNA, the CDR3 is TGTGCCAGCAGCCCCAGGGATCACGAGCAGTACTTC. Its protein product is CASSPRDHEQYF.